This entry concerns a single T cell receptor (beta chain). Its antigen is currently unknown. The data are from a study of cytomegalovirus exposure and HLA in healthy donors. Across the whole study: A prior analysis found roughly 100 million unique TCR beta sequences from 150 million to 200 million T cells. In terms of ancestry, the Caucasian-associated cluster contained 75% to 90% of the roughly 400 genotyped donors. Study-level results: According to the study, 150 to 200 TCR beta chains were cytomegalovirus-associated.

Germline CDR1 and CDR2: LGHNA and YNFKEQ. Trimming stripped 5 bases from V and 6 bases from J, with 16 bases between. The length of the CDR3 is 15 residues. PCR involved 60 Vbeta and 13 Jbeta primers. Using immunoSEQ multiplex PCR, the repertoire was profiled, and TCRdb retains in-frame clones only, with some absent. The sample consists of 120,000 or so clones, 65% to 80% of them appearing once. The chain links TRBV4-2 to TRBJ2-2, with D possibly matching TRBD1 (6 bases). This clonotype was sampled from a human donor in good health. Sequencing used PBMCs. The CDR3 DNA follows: TGTGCCAGCAGCTCCCAGGGGTTTTGGGCCGGGGAGCTGTTTTTT. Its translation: CASSSQGFWAGELFF.